These 5 T cell receptor beta chains were sequenced from one sample in a study of blood T cell repertoires in COVID-19. Clones were read by immunoSEQ multiplex PCR, and TCRdb kept only the in-frame ones, dropping some. This table has around 190,000 clones, 85% to 90% appearing once. The material sequenced was peripheral blood. These receptors were taken from a man between 65 and 85 years old with active or convalescent COVID-19.

The CDR3 nucleotides are TGCGCCAGCAGCCCGTCCTCGGCAGGGTTCGGCTACACCTTC. It codes for CASSPSSAGFGYTF. The V gene is TRBV5-1, the J gene TRBJ1-2; a possible D gene is TRBD1 (5 bases). The CDR3 consists of 14 residues. V dropped 4 bases and J dropped 8 bases, with 18 bases sitting between them. Looked up from germline, CDR1 is SGHRS and CDR2 is YFSETQ.

The chain is built from TRBV29-1 and TRBJ1-5; 9 bases are shared with TRBD1. Germline CDR1 and CDR2: SQVTM and ANQGSEA. The CDR3 runs 15 residues. V lost 6 bases and J lost 4; bases outside the gene matches: 10. The CDR3 sequence: CSVITGGNSNQPQHF. The CDR3 bases are TGCAGCGTGATAACAGGGGGCAACTCGAATCAGCCCCAGCATTTT.

The chain recombines TRBV6-6 with TRBJ1-5; a possible D gene is TRBD1 (5 bases). CDR3 length: 14 residues. The V gene's germline CDR1 is MNHNY and CDR2 SVGAGI (reference sequence). With 7 bases removed from V and 7 bases from J, the gap between germline ends came to 17 bases. The CDR3 nucleotides read TGTGCCAGCAAAAGTGGGGGAGGGAAGCAGCCCCAGCATTTT. This translates into CASKSGGGKQPQHF.

The chain has TRBV21-1 and TRBJ1-6. TRBV21-1 is designated a pseudogene. CDR3 size: 15 residues. The CDR3, as DNA: TGTGCCAGCCCTCGGGCGGGGGCTGGAAATTCACCCCTCCACTTT. Translated: CASPRAGAGNSPLHF.

This sequence joins TRBV6-2 or TRBV6-3 and TRBJ2-1, with D perhaps TRBD2 (6 bases). V gave up 2 bases and J gave up 8 bases, with 25 bases separating them. This CDR3 is 18 amino acids long. Per the germline V gene, CDR1 is MNHEY and CDR2 is SVGEGT. The CDR3 DNA sequence: TGTGCCAGCAGTTACCGGTCGGAGGGCGGACAATCTTACGATGAGCAGTTCTTC. This gives the protein CASSYRSEGGQSYDEQFF.